These T cell receptor beta chains were read from a single sample in a study of T-cell reconstitution after alpha-beta-depleted transplantation in children. TCRdb fed the PCR reads into MiXCR, producing one record per CDR3 protein. The repertoire holds approximately 640,000 distinct CDR3 sequences, with roughly 17% as singletons. Source: PBMCs from the stem cell graft donor, taken from the stem cell graft. The receptors were gathered from a human donor who donated a stem cell graft to a child with acute myeloid leukemia. The CDR3 runs from the conserved cysteine through the conserved F or W. The order of the fields is D gene, J gene, V gene, clone size, CDR3 DNA, CDR3 protein. The D gene is left open where the match is weak. Clone size is stated in some rows and not others, as once, few, many or a class when expanded.

TRBD1	TRBJ1-5	TRBV20-1	many	TGCAGTGCTAGAGAACCACAGGGGCAGCCCCAGCATTTT	CSAREPQGQPQHF
TRBD1	TRBJ2-1	TRBV29-1	.	TGCAGCGTTAAGGACAGGCGGTTGGACTCCTACAATGAGCAGTTCTTC	CSVKDRRLDSYNEQFF
.	TRBJ2-1	TRBV6-4	many	TGTGCCAGCAGTGAAGGGCATACAGGGTTGGCCTACAATGAGCAGTTCTTC	CASSEGHTGLAYNEQFF
.	TRBJ1-1	TRBV6-1	.	TGTGCCAGCAGTGACCATATGGCCAGAATGAACACTGAAGCTTTCTTT	CASSDHMARMNTEAFF
.	TRBJ2-5	TRBV10-3	.	TGTGCCATCAGTGATCCGGACGGCGAAGGAGAGACCCAGTACTTC	CAISDPDGEGETQYF
.	TRBJ1-5	TRBV20-1	many	TGCAGTGCTGGTCGCTCCGGGCAGCCCCAGCATTTT	CSAGRSGQPQHF
.	TRBJ2-1	TRBV24-1	few	TGTGCCACCAGTGACGTTATAACAGGGGAGCAGTTCTTC	CATSDVITGEQFF
.	TRBJ1-3	TRBV20-1	few	TGCAGTGCTAGAGAGCGGGGGAGCTCTGGAAACACCATATATTTT	CSARERGSSGNTIYF
.	TRBJ1-5	TRBV7-2	many	TGTGCCAGCAGCTCCAGGGGAGGTCAGCCCCAGCATTTT	CASSSRGGQPQHF
.	TRBJ2-7	TRBV27	few	TGTGCCAGCAGTTTCCTCGACAGCGCCGAGCAGTACTTC	CASSFLDSAEQYF
.	TRBJ2-5	TRBV6-6	many	TGTGCCACCAACACGGGCGATGGAGAGACCCAGTACTTC	CATNTGDGETQYF
TRBD1	TRBJ2-6	TRBV7-6	.	TGTGCCAGCAGCGCAAGGGACAGGGCTTCTGGGGCCAACGTCCTGACTTTC	CASSARDRASGANVLTF
TRBD2	TRBJ2-1	TRBV7-8	once	TGTGCCAGCAGGCCGACTAGCGGGAGTCGCAATGAGCAGTTCTTC	CASRPTSGSRNEQFF
TRBD1	TRBJ2-7	TRBV13	few	TGTGCCAGCGTCATTTCGGGACAGGGGGTCCGCGAGCAGTACTTC	CASVISGQGVREQYF
TRBD1	TRBJ2-7	TRBV7-6	few	TGTGCCAGCAGCTTAGACGCAGGGGGCTTCTACGAGCAGTACTTC	CASSLDAGGFYEQYF
TRBD1	TRBJ2-3	TRBV24-1	.	TGTGCCACCAGTGATGAACCCGGACAGGTGAGCACAGATACGCAGTATTTT	CATSDEPGQVSTDTQYF
TRBD1	TRBJ1-6	TRBV7-2	many	TGTGCCAGCAGCTTCGGACAGGGACGTTCACCCCTCCACTTT	CASSFGQGRSPLHF
TRBD2	TRBJ2-3	TRBV5-4	.	TGTGCCAGCAGCCGTACTAGCGGATTCACAGATACGCAGTATTTT	CASSRTSGFTDTQYF
.	TRBJ2-5	TRBV28	.	TGTACCAGCAGTTTACGTAGCGGTCGGGGAGAGACCCAGTACTTC	CTSSLRSGRGETQYF
TRBD1	TRBJ2-1	TRBV5-1	many	TGCGCCAGCAGCTGGTGGACAGGGAACAATGAGCAGTTCTTC	CASSWWTGNNEQFF
TRBD2	TRBJ2-1	TRBV20-1	.	TGCAGTGCTATGGGACTAACTTACAATGAGCAGTTCTTC	CSAMGLTYNEQFF
.	TRBJ1-5	TRBV20-1	.	TGCAGTGCTAGAGATCAGGACAGTCCCAATCAGCCCCAGCATTTT	CSARDQDSPNQPQHF
TRBD1	TRBJ1-2	TRBV20-1	many	TGCAGTGCGAGACAGGGACACTATGGCTACACCTTC	CSARQGHYGYTF
TRBD1	TRBJ1-3	TRBV9	few	TGTGCCAGCAGCGTAGGGGACAGCTCTGGAAACACCATATATTTT	CASSVGDSSGNTIYF
.	TRBJ2-3	TRBV21-1	few	TGTGCCAGCAGGAGTGAGGCGACGGGGCTAACAGATACGCAGTATTTT	CASRSEATGLTDTQYF
.	TRBJ1-6	TRBV7-2	few	TGTGCCAGCGCGGTCTCCTATAATTCACCCCTCCACTTT	CASAVSYNSPLHF
.	TRBJ2-1	TRBV7-2	few	TGTGCCAGCAGCTACTACAGGTCTGACAATGAGCAGTTCTTC	CASSYYRSDNEQFF
TRBD2	TRBJ2-1	TRBV6-5	few	TGTGCCAGCAGGTACGGGACTAGCGGGTCCAATGAGCAGTTCTTC	CASRYGTSGSNEQFF
.	TRBJ2-1	TRBV10-3	.	TGTGCCATCAGTGAGTCGGGCAGGGGAAGCGGCAATGAGCAGTTCTTC	CAISESGRGSGNEQFF
TRBD1	TRBJ1-3	TRBV20-1	many	TGCAGTGCTAGATCCGGGACAGGGGCCTTAACGAGAAACACCATATATTTT	CSARSGTGALTRNTIYF
TRBD1	TRBJ1-2	TRBV7-2	.	TGTGCCAGCAGCTTAGCGTACGACAGGGGGCTTTCTGGCTACACCTTC	CASSLAYDRGLSGYTF
TRBD1	TRBJ2-1	TRBV7-2	many	TGTGCCAGCAGCCGACAGGGCATGGTCAATGAGCAGTTCTTC	CASSRQGMVNEQFF
.	TRBJ1-2	TRBV7-2	few	TGTGCCAGCAGCCACGAGAGAAAGTCAGGGAAGGAGGGCTACACCTTC	CASSHERKSGKEGYTF
TRBD1	TRBJ1-2	TRBV7-2	.	TGTGCCAGCAGCTTAGGCGGGACAGCCTATGGCTACACCTTC	CASSLGGTAYGYTF
TRBD2	TRBJ2-7	TRBV6-1	.	TGTGCCAGCAGAATCCTAGCGGGGCCGAGCTCCTACGAGCAGTACTTC	CASRILAGPSSYEQYF
.	TRBJ2-5	TRBV7-8	.	TGTGCCAGCAGCCCCCTTCCGGGACCGGTAAAAGAGACCCAGTACTTC	CASSPLPGPVKETQYF
.	TRBJ1-2	TRBV10-3	few	TGTGCCATCAATCCTCGGACATCTAACTATGGCTACACCTTC	CAINPRTSNYGYTF
.	TRBJ1-4	TRBV7-2	few	TGTGCCAGCAGCTTAACCGGGACAATAGATGAAAAACTGTTTTTT	CASSLTGTIDEKLFF
.	TRBJ1-5	TRBV7-2	many	TGTGCCAGCTCGTCGGGACTAGATAATCAGCCCCAGCATTTT	CASSSGLDNQPQHF
.	TRBJ1-5	TRBV12-3/TRBV12-4	many	TGTGCCAGCAGACGGGGGAATTCGGGCAATCAGCCCCAGCATTTT	CASRRGNSGNQPQHF
TRBD2	TRBJ2-1	TRBV15	few	TGTGCCACCAGCGGCTTACTAGCGGGGGGTTACAATGAGCAGTTCTTC	CATSGLLAGGYNEQFF
.	TRBJ1-5	TRBV10-3	few	TGTGCCATCAGTGAGGTTGTGGGCACAGATACGCAGCATTTT	CAISEVVGTDTQHF
TRBD2	TRBJ2-1	TRBV20-1	many	TGCAGTGCTAGAGATGGGACTAGCCCCGCGAGGGGGAATGAGCAGTTCTTC	CSARDGTSPARGNEQFF
.	TRBJ1-6	TRBV6-5	many	TGTGCCAGCAGTTACTCCGGAGGAATTTCACCCCTCCACTTT	CASSYSGGISPLHF
.	TRBJ1-1	TRBV29-1	many	TGCAGCGTTGGGAAGTACAGGGATTTAAACACTGAAGCTTTCTTT	CSVGKYRDLNTEAFF
TRBD1	TRBJ1-2	TRBV20-1	many	TGCAGTGCAAAAGGGGACAGGCGCTATGGCTACACCTTC	CSAKGDRRYGYTF
TRBD1	TRBJ1-6	TRBV12-3/TRBV12-4	many	TGTGCCAGCAGTCCTCGACAGGGGAGGAATAATTCACCCCTCCACTTT	CASSPRQGRNNSPLHF
.	TRBJ2-5	TRBV5-1	many	TGTGCCAGCAGCTTGGCGCCGGGACAAGAGACCCAGTACTTC	CASSLAPGQETQYF
TRBD1	TRBJ2-5	TRBV10-3	.	TGTGCCATCAGTCTGACAGGGGCAGAGACCCAGTACTTC	CAISLTGAETQYF
.	TRBJ2-3	TRBV6-5	many	TGTGCCAGCAGTTTAAGGGGAGGAGGTGCCGCAGATACGCAGTATTTT	CASSLRGGGAADTQYF
.	TRBJ1-1	TRBV5-1	many	TGCGCCAGCAGCTTGCCGAGCATGAACACTGAAGCTTTCTTT	CASSLPSMNTEAFF
.	TRBJ2-3	TRBV12-3/TRBV12-4	.	TGTGCCAGCTGTGCGGACGGGCCAGATACGCAGTATTTT	CASCADGPDTQYF
TRBD1	TRBJ1-4	TRBV20-1	many	TGCAGTGCTAGAACCTTGGGCCAGGGGGCTACAACTAATGAAAAACTGTTTTTT	CSARTLGQGATTNEKLFF
.	TRBJ1-1	TRBV7-9	.	TGTGCCAGCAGTTTCTCGGGGGGCCTCGGCACTGAAGCTTTCTTT	CASSFSGGLGTEAFF
.	TRBJ1-6	TRBV5-4	few	TGTGCCAGCAGTGTGGGGAAGTCCTATAATTCACCCCTCCACTTT	CASSVGKSYNSPLHF
.	TRBJ1-2	TRBV29-1	many	TGCAGCGTTGAAGGGGTTCGCGGCTACACCTTC	CSVEGVRGYTF
TRBD1	TRBJ1-4	TRBV20-1	many	TGCAGTGCTTTCGCAGGGGGAGGGGGCAATAATGAAAAACTGTTTTTT	CSAFAGGGGNNEKLFF